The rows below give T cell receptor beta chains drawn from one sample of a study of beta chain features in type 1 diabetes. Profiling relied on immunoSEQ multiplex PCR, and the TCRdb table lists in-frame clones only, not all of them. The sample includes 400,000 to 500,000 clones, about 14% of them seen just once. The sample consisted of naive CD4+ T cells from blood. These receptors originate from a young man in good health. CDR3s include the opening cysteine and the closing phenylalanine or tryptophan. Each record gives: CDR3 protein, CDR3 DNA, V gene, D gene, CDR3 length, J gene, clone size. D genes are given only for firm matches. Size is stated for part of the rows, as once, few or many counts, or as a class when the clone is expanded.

CDR3 protein: CASSRQGYNEQFF
CDR3 DNA: TGTGCCAGCAGTCGACAGGGCTACAATGAGCAGTTCTTC
V gene: TRBV11-2
D gene: TRBD1
CDR3 length: 13
J gene: TRBJ2-1
clone size: .

CDR3 protein: CASSLTGGNQPQHF
CDR3 DNA: TGCGCCAGCAGCTTAACCGGCGGCAATCAGCCCCAGCATTTT
V gene: TRBV5-1
D gene: .
CDR3 length: 14
J gene: TRBJ1-5
clone size: few

CDR3 protein: CASRVLAGPLGNIQYF
CDR3 DNA: TGTGCCAGCAGGGTACTAGCGGGGCCCTTAGGAAACATTCAGTACTTC
V gene: TRBV27
D gene: TRBD2
CDR3 length: 16
J gene: TRBJ2-4
clone size: few

CDR3 protein: CAISVGGNQPQHF
CDR3 DNA: TGTGCCATCAGTGTGGGGGGGAATCAGCCCCAGCATTTT
V gene: TRBV10-3
D gene: .
CDR3 length: 13
J gene: TRBJ1-5
clone size: .

CDR3 protein: CAWSVVSNYGYTF
CDR3 DNA: TGTGCCTGGAGTGTTGTCAGCAACTATGGCTACACCTTC
V gene: TRBV30
D gene: .
CDR3 length: 13
J gene: TRBJ1-2
clone size: .

CDR3 protein: CASSLDNGLAKNIQYF
CDR3 DNA: TGTGCCAGCAGCCTGGACAATGGCTTAGCCAAAAACATTCAGTACTTC
V gene: TRBV7-2
D gene: .
CDR3 length: 16
J gene: TRBJ2-4
clone size: once

CDR3 protein: CASRTASNYGYTF
CDR3 DNA: TGTGCCAGCAGGACCGCTAGTAACTATGGCTACACCTTC
V gene: TRBV28
D gene: .
CDR3 length: 13
J gene: TRBJ1-2
clone size: .

CDR3 protein: CASSFGTDYGYTF
CDR3 DNA: TGTGCCAGCAGCTTCGGGACCGACTATGGCTACACCTTC
V gene: TRBV7-2
D gene: .
CDR3 length: 13
J gene: TRBJ1-2
clone size: .

CDR3 protein: CASSPNLGRAQETQYF
CDR3 DNA: TGTGCCAGCAGCCCCAATCTAGGCAGGGCCCAAGAGACCCAGTACTTC
V gene: TRBV7-9
D gene: .
CDR3 length: 16
J gene: TRBJ2-5
clone size: few

CDR3 protein: CSAGTKVNTEAFF
CDR3 DNA: TGCAGCGCTGGGACTAAGGTAAACACTGAAGCTTTCTTT
V gene: TRBV29-1
D gene: .
CDR3 length: 13
J gene: TRBJ1-1
clone size: few

CDR3 protein: CSVSPGPDTQYF
CDR3 DNA: TGCAGCGTTTCTCCAGGGCCTGATACGCAGTATTTT
V gene: TRBV29-1
D gene: .
CDR3 length: 12
J gene: TRBJ2-3
clone size: many

CDR3 protein: CAWSPRRDYGYTF
CDR3 DNA: TGTGCCTGGTCTCCGCGTCGTGACTATGGCTACACCTTC
V gene: TRBV30
D gene: .
CDR3 length: 13
J gene: TRBJ1-2
clone size: .

CDR3 protein: CASSLVGQGAEQYF
CDR3 DNA: TGTGCCAGCAGCTTAGTGGGACAGGGGGCCGAGCAGTACTTC
V gene: TRBV7-2
D gene: TRBD1
CDR3 length: 14
J gene: TRBJ2-7
clone size: .

CDR3 protein: CASSFRQVGTDTQYF
CDR3 DNA: TGTGCCAGCAGCTTCCGGCAAGTCGGGACAGATACGCAGTATTTT
V gene: TRBV5-6
D gene: .
CDR3 length: 15
J gene: TRBJ2-3
clone size: few

CDR3 protein: CAWSVGGGQPQHF
CDR3 DNA: TGTGCCTGGAGTGTAGGGGGCGGTCAGCCCCAGCATTTT
V gene: TRBV30
D gene: TRBD1
CDR3 length: 13
J gene: TRBJ1-5
clone size: few

CDR3 protein: CASKDGVISYEQYF
CDR3 DNA: TGTGCCAGTAAGGACGGAGTAATCTCCTACGAGCAGTACTTC
V gene: TRBV6-5
D gene: .
CDR3 length: 14
J gene: TRBJ2-7
clone size: .

CDR3 protein: CSARYRARPEAFF
CDR3 DNA: TGCAGCGCCCGGTACAGGGCCCGGCCTGAAGCTTTCTTT
V gene: TRBV29-1
D gene: .
CDR3 length: 13
J gene: TRBJ1-1
clone size: few

CDR3 protein: CAIRPQTVSSGSTDTQYF
CDR3 DNA: TGTGCCATCCGGCCCCAGACAGTTTCTAGCGGGAGTACTGATACGCAGTATTTT
V gene: TRBV10-3
D gene: TRBD2
CDR3 length: 18
J gene: TRBJ2-3
clone size: .

CDR3 protein: CATSREGLVYGYTF
CDR3 DNA: TGTGCCACCAGCAGAGAAGGGTTGGTCTATGGCTACACCTTC
V gene: TRBV15
D gene: .
CDR3 length: 14
J gene: TRBJ1-2
clone size: .

CDR3 protein: CASSFLGLSSYNEQFF
CDR3 DNA: TGTGCCAGCAGCTTCCTCGGACTGTCCTCCTACAATGAGCAGTTCTTC
V gene: TRBV7-6
D gene: .
CDR3 length: 16
J gene: TRBJ2-1
clone size: .

CDR3 protein: CASSSLDRGEAFF
CDR3 DNA: TGTGCCAGCAGTTCTCTAGACAGGGGAGAAGCTTTCTTT
V gene: TRBV27
D gene: TRBD1
CDR3 length: 13
J gene: TRBJ1-1
clone size: .

CDR3 protein: CAIDGGITAQDTQYF
CDR3 DNA: TGTGCCATCGACGGGGGAATCACCGCACAGGATACGCAGTATTTT
V gene: TRBV10-3
D gene: .
CDR3 length: 15
J gene: TRBJ2-3
clone size: .

CDR3 protein: CASSPRQGSYGYTF
CDR3 DNA: TGCGCCAGCAGCCCGCGACAGGGGTCCTATGGCTACACCTTC
V gene: TRBV5-1
D gene: TRBD1
CDR3 length: 14
J gene: TRBJ1-2
clone size: few

CDR3 protein: CASSVGGADTQYF
CDR3 DNA: TGTGCCAGCAGCGTGGGGGGCGCGGATACGCAGTATTTT
V gene: TRBV9
D gene: .
CDR3 length: 13
J gene: TRBJ2-3
clone size: .

CDR3 protein: CSVVVRGPKNIQYF
CDR3 DNA: TGCAGCGTTGTAGTCCGGGGTCCCAAAAACATTCAGTACTTC
V gene: TRBV29-1
D gene: .
CDR3 length: 14
J gene: TRBJ2-4
clone size: .

CDR3 protein: CASSSRTSGSADTQYF
CDR3 DNA: TGCGCCAGCAGCTCCCGGACTAGCGGGAGCGCAGATACGCAGTATTTT
V gene: TRBV5-1
D gene: TRBD2
CDR3 length: 16
J gene: TRBJ2-3
clone size: few

CDR3 protein: CASSPRAPGQGADNEQFF
CDR3 DNA: TGTGCCAGCTCACCACGGGCGCCGGGACAGGGGGCCGACAATGAGCAGTTCTTC
V gene: TRBV18
D gene: TRBD1
CDR3 length: 18
J gene: TRBJ2-1
clone size: few

CDR3 protein: CASSPLAGGSTDTQYF
CDR3 DNA: TGTGCCAGCAGCCCACTAGCGGGGGGGTCCACAGATACGCAGTATTTT
V gene: TRBV7-2
D gene: TRBD2
CDR3 length: 16
J gene: TRBJ2-3
clone size: .

CDR3 protein: CASSLVTGSYNEQFF
CDR3 DNA: TGTGCCAGCAGCTTAGTTACAGGGTCCTACAATGAGCAGTTCTTC
V gene: TRBV7-2
D gene: .
CDR3 length: 15
J gene: TRBJ2-1
clone size: .

CDR3 protein: CASSPRGSGGIETQYF
CDR3 DNA: TGTGCCAGCAGTCCCCGGGGAAGCGGGGGGATAGAGACCCAGTACTTC
V gene: TRBV27
D gene: TRBD2
CDR3 length: 16
J gene: TRBJ2-5
clone size: few

CDR3 protein: CASGFEVVETQYF
CDR3 DNA: TGTGCTAGTGGTTTTGAGGTGGTGGAGACCCAGTACTTC
V gene: TRBV12-5
D gene: .
CDR3 length: 13
J gene: TRBJ2-5
clone size: .

CDR3 protein: CASSDRVRSTDTQYF
CDR3 DNA: TGTGCCAGCAGTGACCGCGTCAGGAGCACAGATACGCAGTATTTT
V gene: TRBV25-1
D gene: .
CDR3 length: 15
J gene: TRBJ2-3
clone size: .

CDR3 protein: CASSEAYEQYF
CDR3 DNA: TGTGCCAGCAGTGAAGCCTACGAGCAGTACTTC
V gene: TRBV6-1
D gene: .
CDR3 length: 11
J gene: TRBJ2-7
clone size: few